The present TCR beta chain was sequenced within a study of blood T cell repertoires in COVID-19. Study information: In each case, the material was cDNA or gDNA derived from T cells, B-cell-depleted T cells, or PBMCs.

The ends were cut back, 2 bases at V and 6 bases at J, with 14 bases in the middle. The CDR3 contains 14 residues. CDR1 is KGHSH, CDR2 LQKENI, per germline. The assay was immunoSEQ multiplex PCR, and TCRdb's table has in-frame clones only and misses some. The sample consists of 200,000 to 300,000 clones, approximately 86% of them appearing once. The TCR sequence derives from a woman aged 55-69 years who had recovered from COVID-19. This sequence joins TRBV18 and TRBJ2-7; possibly TRBD1 for D (6 bases). Sequencing input: peripheral blood. The CDR3, as DNA: TGTGCCAGCTCACCATCGGGACAATCACTCGAGCAGTACTTC. Translated, it gives CASSPSGQSLEQYF.